This is a list of T cell receptor beta chains from one sample in a study of T cells expressing NK-cell markers. From the 5' RACE reads, TCRdb lists one entry per CDR3 protein and no DNA. The sample's table shows a few hundred thousand distinct CDR3 sequences. The sequenced sample was blood T cells: a sorted CD56 or NKG2C T cell subset, CD4+ or CD8+ T cells, or bulk PBMC T cells (not recorded which). Source of these receptors: a man younger than 30 in good health. Each CDR3 is given with its conserved first and last residue.

TRBV2	TRBJ2-7	CASSQGSSSYEQYF
TRBV20-1	TRBJ1-6	CSARPMGIGDNSPLHF
TRBV6-1	TRBJ2-1	CASSPGSQGLYNEQFF
TRBV7-3	TRBJ2-1	CASSRGGNFGANEQFF
TRBV4-1	TRBJ2-2	CASSHGLAGGRTGELFF
TRBV25-1	TRBJ1-5	CASSAGRNQPQHF
TRBV3-1	TRBJ2-1	CASSQGKEGLAGLISYNEQFF
TRBV6-2/TRBV6-3	TRBJ2-1	CASSYGVGSSSNEQFF
TRBV5-5	TRBJ1-1	CASSLSGAPEAFF
TRBV6-5	TRBJ1-3	CASSSNIVGSGNTIYF
TRBV6-1	TRBJ2-7	CASTTLGSYEQYF
TRBV12-3/TRBV12-4	TRBJ2-7	CASSSRGEPTYEQYF
TRBV6-2/TRBV6-3	TRBJ2-7	CATTGTVYEQYF
TRBV27	TRBJ2-5	CASSQNLNVPGRREETQYF
TRBV27	TRBJ2-6	CASSLLLGSGANVLTF
TRBV24-1	TRBJ2-1	CATSEPNTGGWSYNEQFF
TRBV20-1	TRBJ2-5	CSARVLLSGRAEETQYF
TRBV5-1	TRBJ1-3	CASSPLTGPGNTIYF
TRBV28	TRBJ2-7	CASSLLQREGYEQYF
TRBV18	TRBJ1-6	CASSPSSYNSPLHF
TRBV30	TRBJ1-1	CAWSARSRANTEAFF
TRBV12-3/TRBV12-4	TRBJ2-3	CASRRSGAGGPSDTQYF
TRBV7-8	TRBJ2-5	CASSRNPGESQETQYF
TRBV6-5	TRBJ2-5	CASSYSGFETQYF
TRBV29-1	TRBJ2-1	CSVRPWTRGSYNEQFF
TRBV7-9	TRBJ2-1	CASSPRGVRSANEQFF
TRBV29-1	TRBJ2-3	CSVVGQEEGTQYF
TRBV4-2	TRBJ1-1	CASSPLGGPKNTEAFF
TRBV12-3/TRBV12-4	TRBJ1-5	CASSSRRVVGQPQHF
TRBV7-3	TRBJ2-6	CASSHDRGRKSGANVLTF
TRBV5-1	TRBJ2-7	CASSFRDPAKGYEQYF
TRBV12-3/TRBV12-4	TRBJ2-2	CASRSPRDRGFGELFF
TRBV3-1	TRBJ2-5	CASRQSGRAPWGTQYF
TRBV6-4	TRBJ2-1	CASSETPGNYNEQFF
TRBV7-9	TRBJ1-4	CASADSATNEKLFF
TRBV29-1	TRBJ1-1	CSVEGRVGTEAFF
TRBV28	TRBJ1-4	CASRRGNEKLFF
TRBV7-8	TRBJ2-1	CASSLGWPSGSHEQFF
TRBV12-3/TRBV12-4	TRBJ1-1	CASKNRAIMNTEAFF
TRBV24-1	TRBJ2-1	CATSDYGVQFF
TRBV6-5	TRBJ2-2	CASSYSGQGHGELFF
TRBV28	TRBJ2-1	CASSKDTANDLFF
TRBV15	TRBJ2-1	CATSRDRGGNEQFF
TRBV12-3/TRBV12-4	TRBJ2-2	CASSPSGAEVKTGELFF
TRBV20-1	TRBJ1-2	CSAHGGRFFGYTF
TRBV29-1	TRBJ2-3	CSVERAGVALDTQYF
TRBV29-1	TRBJ2-1	CSVEDLGDSEQFF
TRBV6-5	TRBJ2-1	CASSYATDFSSGRYNEQFF